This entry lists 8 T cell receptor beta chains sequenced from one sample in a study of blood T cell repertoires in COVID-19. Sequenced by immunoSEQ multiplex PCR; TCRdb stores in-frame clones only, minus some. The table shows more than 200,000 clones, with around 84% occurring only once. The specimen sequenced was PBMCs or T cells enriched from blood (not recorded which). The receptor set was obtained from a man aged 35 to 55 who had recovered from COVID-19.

CDR3 protein: CASSYYSGQETQYF. CDR3 DNA sequence: TGTGCCAGCAGTTATTATTCAGGGCAAGAGACCCAGTACTTC. V usage is TRBV6-2 or TRBV6-3 and J usage is TRBJ2-5; possibly TRBD1 for D (5 bases). The CDR3 has 14 amino acids. The germline V and J ends were trimmed by 3 bases and 2 bases, with 10 bases remaining between them. In germline, CDR1 is MNHEY, CDR2 SVGEGT.

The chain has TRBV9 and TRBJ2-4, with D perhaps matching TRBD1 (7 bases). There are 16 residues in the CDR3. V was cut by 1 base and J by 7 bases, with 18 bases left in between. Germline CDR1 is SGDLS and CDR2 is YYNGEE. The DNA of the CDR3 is TGTGCCAGCAGCGTACAGGGGGGCGTTGAGAGGAACATTCAGTACTTC. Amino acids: CASSVQGGVERNIQYF.

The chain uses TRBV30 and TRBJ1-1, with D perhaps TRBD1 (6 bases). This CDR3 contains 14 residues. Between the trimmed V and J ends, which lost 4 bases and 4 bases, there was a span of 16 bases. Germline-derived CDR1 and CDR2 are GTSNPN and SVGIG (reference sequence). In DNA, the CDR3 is TGTGCCTGGAAGTTCTGGGGGCTGCCCACTGAAGCTTTCTTT. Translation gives CAWKFWGLPTEAFF.

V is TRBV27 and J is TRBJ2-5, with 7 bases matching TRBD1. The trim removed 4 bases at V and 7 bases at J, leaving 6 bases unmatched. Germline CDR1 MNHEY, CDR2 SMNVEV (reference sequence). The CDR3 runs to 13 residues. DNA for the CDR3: TGTGCCAGCAGTTCGACAGGGCCAGGGACCCAGTACTTC. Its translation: CASSSTGPGTQYF.

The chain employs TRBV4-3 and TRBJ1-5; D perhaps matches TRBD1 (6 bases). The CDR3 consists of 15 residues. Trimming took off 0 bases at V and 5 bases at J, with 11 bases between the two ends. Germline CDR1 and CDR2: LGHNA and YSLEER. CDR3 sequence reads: CASSQDSTGHQPQHF. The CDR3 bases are TGCGCCAGCAGCCAAGATAGTACAGGGCATCAGCCCCAGCATTTT.

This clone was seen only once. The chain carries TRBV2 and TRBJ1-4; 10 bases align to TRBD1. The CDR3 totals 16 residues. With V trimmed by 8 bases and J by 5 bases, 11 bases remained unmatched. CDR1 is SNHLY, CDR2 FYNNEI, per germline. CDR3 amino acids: CASSRDRGVPNEKLFF. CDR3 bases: TGTGCCAGCTCCCGGGACAGGGGAGTTCCGAATGAAAAACTGTTTTTT.

This CDR3 reads CASRYTLDSSYEQYF. In DNA, the CDR3 is TGCGCCAGCAGATATACCCTCGACAGCTCCTACGAGCAGTACTTC. The chain carries TRBV5-1 and TRBJ2-7, with a possible D match to TRBD1 (5 bases). Trimming stripped 5 bases from V and 0 bases from J, with 15 bases between. Per the germline V gene, CDR1 is SGHRS and CDR2 is YFSETQ. CDR3 length: 15 residues.

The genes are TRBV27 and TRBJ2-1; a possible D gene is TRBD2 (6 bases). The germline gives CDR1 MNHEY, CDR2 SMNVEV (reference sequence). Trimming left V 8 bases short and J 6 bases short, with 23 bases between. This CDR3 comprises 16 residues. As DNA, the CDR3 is TGTGCCAGCTTCTCTGTAGGTCCGGGAGAGGCCAATGAGCAGTTCTTC. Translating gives CASFSVGPGEANEQFF.